This is a list of T cell receptor beta chains from one sample in a study of vaccination and CD4 T cells after COVID-19. Which antigens these TCRs recognize remains unknown. MiXCR, applied by TCRdb to the PCR reads, yields one record per CDR3 protein. This sample carries approximately 9,700 distinct CDR3 sequences, 25% to 35% of them seen once, and the ten largest clones take about 9.8%. The sequencing here drew on CD4+ T cells from blood, cultured in vitro, taken after SARS-CoV-2 vaccination. The origin of the receptors is a human donor who had recovered from COVID-19. Each CDR3 is given with its conserved first and last residue. The D gene is left open where the match is weak. Where a row states a size, it is once, few, many or the class of an expanded clone; other rows omit it.

clone_size	d_call	v_call	j_call	cdr3_nt	cdr3_aa
-	-	TRBV7-2	TRBJ2-1	TGTGCCAGCAGCTTAGTGGGCGGGATTTCCTACAATGAGCAGTTCTTC	CASSLVGGISYNEQFF
few	-	TRBV15	TRBJ2-5	TGTGCCACCAGCAGAGATACCCCTCCGTACTTC	CATSRDTPPYF
-	-	TRBV6-1	TRBJ1-5	TGTGCCAGCAGTCCCCTTGGAAGGAATCAGCCCCAGCATTTT	CASSPLGRNQPQHF
few	-	TRBV28	TRBJ1-2	TGTGCCGCCAAGTCCGCTAACTATGGCTACACCTTC	CAAKSANYGYTF
-	-	TRBV20-1	TRBJ2-1	TGCAGTGCTAGAGACGGGTCCTCCTACAATGAGCAGTTCTTC	CSARDGSSYNEQFF
-	-	TRBV20-1	TRBJ1-2	TGCAGTGCTAGTAGGGAAAACTATGGCTACACCTTC	CSASRENYGYTF
-	-	TRBV7-9	TRBJ2-2	TGTGCCAGCAGCCAAGGGAGAGGGACGAACACCGGGGAGCTGTTTTTT	CASSQGRGTNTGELFF
few	-	TRBV7-2	TRBJ2-2	TGTGCCAGCAGCTTACAAGGGGACGTCACCGGGGAGCTGTTTTTT	CASSLQGDVTGELFF
medium-sized	-	TRBV7-2	TRBJ1-2	TGTGCCAGCAGCTTAGCCAGGGAGGACTATGGCTACACCTTC	CASSLAREDYGYTF
-	-	TRBV5-4	TRBJ1-1	TGTGCCAGCAGCGGGTTGAGGGATACCACTGAAGCTTTCTTT	CASSGLRDTTEAFF
-	TRBD1	TRBV27	TRBJ1-4	TGTGCCAGCGCAAGCAGGGGGCGGAAGGGTACAACTAATGAAAAACTGTTTTTT	CASASRGRKGTTNEKLFF
few	-	TRBV10-3	TRBJ2-7	TGTGCCGGCGGAGGGGGTACGGGGGAGCAGTACTTC	CAGGGGTGEQYF
few	-	TRBV28	TRBJ2-3	TGTGCCAGCAAATCCCCCGTTGGAGGTGCGCAGTATTTT	CASKSPVGGAQYF
few	-	TRBV20-1	TRBJ1-5	TGCAGTGCTAGACCCGAAGGGGGAGCCTCCAGACAGCCCCAGCATTTT	CSARPEGGASRQPQHF
-	-	TRBV29-1	TRBJ2-2	TGCAGCGCGACAGGCCAGTCGAACACCGGGGAGCTGTTTTTT	CSATGQSNTGELFF
once	-	TRBV15	TRBJ2-7	TGTGCCACCAGCAGAGTTAGGGTTCACGAGCAGTACTTC	CATSRVRVHEQYF
few	TRBD2	TRBV6-2/TRBV6-3	TRBJ2-7	TGTGCCAGCAGAGAGGGACTAGCGGGAAAATACGAGCAGTACTTC	CASREGLAGKYEQYF
few	-	TRBV7-2	TRBJ1-2	TGTGCCAGCAGCCAGACATATTATGGCTACACCTTC	CASSQTYYGYTF
-	TRBD1	TRBV5-4	TRBJ2-2	TGTGCCAGCAGCTCAGGGGGATACGCCGGGGAGCTGTTTTTT	CASSSGGYAGELFF
-	-	TRBV20-1	TRBJ2-7	TGCAGTGCTAGTGAGGGGATCGACTACGAGCAGTACTTC	CSASEGIDYEQYF
-	-	TRBV15	TRBJ2-7	TGTGCCACCAGCAGCGGGTGGGGAAGCTACGAGCAGTACTTC	CATSSGWGSYEQYF
-	-	TRBV15	TRBJ2-7	TGTGCCACCAGCAGAGATGGCAGCGGTTCCTACGAGCAGTACTTC	CATSRDGSGSYEQYF
-	TRBD2	TRBV2	TRBJ2-1	TGTGCCAGCAGGGGGGGAGCGGGAGAGAGAAATGAGCAGTTCTTC	CASRGGAGERNEQFF
-	-	TRBV19	TRBJ2-1	TGTGCCAGTACTTTTAGCGCCTACAATGAGCAGTTCTTC	CASTFSAYNEQFF
few	TRBD2	TRBV7-2	TRBJ2-5	TGTGCCAGCAGCTTATCCGCGGGAGGAGAGACCCAGTACTTC	CASSLSAGGETQYF
-	-	TRBV28	TRBJ2-5	TGTGCCAGCAGCTTGGACACCCCCCTGACCCAGTACTTC	CASSLDTPLTQYF
few	TRBD2	TRBV25-1	TRBJ2-2	TGTGCCAGCAGTGACTATACCGGACTAGCGGGAGTTGCCGGGGAGCTGTTTTTT	CASSDYTGLAGVAGELFF
-	TRBD2	TRBV18	TRBJ2-1	TGTGCCAGCTCACCACGTCTAGCGGCGGATGAGCAGTTCTTC	CASSPRLAADEQFF
-	TRBD1	TRBV5-6	TRBJ2-3	TGTGCCAGCAGCTTGGATGTGAGGGGGCCGGATACGCAGTATTTT	CASSLDVRGPDTQYF
-	TRBD2	TRBV29-1	TRBJ2-7	TGCAGCGCAGTAGCGGGATGGTACGAGCAGTACTTC	CSAVAGWYEQYF
-	TRBD2	TRBV10-3	TRBJ2-2	TGTGCCATCAGGCAGGCTAGCGGGAGTGGTCGGGACACCGGGGAGCTGTTTTTT	CAIRQASGSGRDTGELFF
-	-	TRBV27	TRBJ1-1	TGTGCCAGCAGTCCCCGCCGGAACACTGAAGCTTTCTTT	CASSPRRNTEAFF
few	-	TRBV4-3	TRBJ2-4	TGCGCCAGCAGCCAAGAGCCAGTCCAGGGTTATAGGTACTTC	CASSQEPVQGYRYF
-	TRBD2	TRBV15	TRBJ2-2	TGTGCCACCAGCAGAGACAAAGCCGGGACTAGCCGCGGGGAGCTGTTTTTT	CATSRDKAGTSRGELFF